This T cell receptor (beta chain) was captured in a study of OX40 agonist ivuxolimab in advanced cancers. Germline CDR1 and CDR2: SGHRS and YFSETQ. The CDR3 runs to 14 residues. With V trimmed by 3 bases and J by 3 bases, 4 bases remained unmatched. Generated by immunoSEQ multiplex PCR, the TCRdb table keeps only in-frame clones and is missing some. The sample contains about 84,000 clones, approximately 88% of which appear only once. This TCR came from an adult with an advanced solid tumor such as melanoma, head and neck, liver or kidney cancer. The genes are TRBV5-1 and TRBJ1-2; 8 nucleotides line up with TRBD1. Specimen: CD4+ or CD8+ T cells sorted from blood, collected in a trial of the OX40 agonist ivuxolimab. The chain's CDR3 is CASSSGQGHYGYTF. The CDR3 DNA reads as TGCGCCAGCAGCTCAGGACAGGGCCACTATGGCTACACCTTC.